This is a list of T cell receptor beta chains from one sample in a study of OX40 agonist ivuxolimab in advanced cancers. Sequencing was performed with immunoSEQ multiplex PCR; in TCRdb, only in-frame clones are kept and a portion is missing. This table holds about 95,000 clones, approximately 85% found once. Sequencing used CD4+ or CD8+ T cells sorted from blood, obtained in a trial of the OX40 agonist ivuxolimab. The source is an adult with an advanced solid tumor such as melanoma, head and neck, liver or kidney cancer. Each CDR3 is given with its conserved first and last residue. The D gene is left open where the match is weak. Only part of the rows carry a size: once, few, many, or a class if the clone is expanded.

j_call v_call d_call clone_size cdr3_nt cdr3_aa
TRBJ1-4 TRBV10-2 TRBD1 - TGCGCCAGCAGCTCAGGGGGCAATGAAAAACTGTTTTTT CASSSGGNEKLFF
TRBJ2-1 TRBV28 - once TGTGCCAGCAGTTGGCTGTTAATTTACAATGAGCAGTTCTTC CASSWLLIYNEQFF
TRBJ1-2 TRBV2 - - TGTGCCAGCAGTCGATTTAGAGCCTCCGGCTACACCTTC CASSRFRASGYTF
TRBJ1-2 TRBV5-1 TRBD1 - TGTGCCAGCAGCCTTACAGGGGGGGGCTATGGCTACACCTTC CASSLTGGGYGYTF
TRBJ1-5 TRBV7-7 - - TGTGCTAGCACCCTAGACAGACGGAGCAATCAGCCCCAGCATTTT CASTLDRRSNQPQHF
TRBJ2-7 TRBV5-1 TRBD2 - TGCGCCAGCAGCTCCCTACTAGCGACCCACGAGCAGTACTTC CASSSLLATHEQYF
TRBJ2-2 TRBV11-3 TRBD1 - TGTGCCAGCAGCCCCCGGACAGGGGGCGACACCGGGGAGCTGTTTTTT CASSPRTGGDTGELFF
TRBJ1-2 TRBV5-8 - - TGTGCCAGCAGCCCTCAATCTGCCAACTATGGCTACACCTTC CASSPQSANYGYTF
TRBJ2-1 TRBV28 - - TGTGCCAGCAGTGGAACTTCGGAGCTATACAATGAGCAGTTCTTC CASSGTSELYNEQFF
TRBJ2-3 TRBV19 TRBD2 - TGTGCCAGTAAACCCCAGCCGGGACTAGCTGGAGGAGATACGCAGTATTTT CASKPQPGLAGGDTQYF
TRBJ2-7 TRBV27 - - TGTGCCAGCAGGATTTACCCAGGGGCCTACGAGCAGTACTTC CASRIYPGAYEQYF
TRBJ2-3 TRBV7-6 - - TGTGCCAGCAGCTTAGGGGGGGCAGATACGCAGTATTTT CASSLGGADTQYF
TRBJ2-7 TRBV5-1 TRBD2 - TGCGCCAGCAGCTTGGTAGCTAGCGGGACCTACGAGCAGTACTTC CASSLVASGTYEQYF
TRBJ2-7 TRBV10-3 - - TGTGCCATCAGTGTACGGGACGGATCCTACGAGCAGTACTTC CAISVRDGSYEQYF
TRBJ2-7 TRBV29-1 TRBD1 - TGCAGCGTTTTTCAGACCGGGACAGGCCGCTCATTCTACGAGCAGTACTTC CSVFQTGTGRSFYEQYF
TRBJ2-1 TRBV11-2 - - TGTGCCAGCAGCTTAGCTCCGGGACGAGAGCAGTTCTTC CASSLAPGREQFF
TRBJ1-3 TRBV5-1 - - TGCGCCAGCAGCTTGGAGGGACGGAGCTCTGGAAACACCATATATTTT CASSLEGRSSGNTIYF
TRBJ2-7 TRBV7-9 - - TGTGCCAGCAGCCCGTGGGGACAACTCTACGAGCAGTACTTC CASSPWGQLYEQYF
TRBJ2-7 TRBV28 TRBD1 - TGTGCCAGCAGACGACAGGGGGCTCGGGGCGAGCAGTACTTC CASRRQGARGEQYF
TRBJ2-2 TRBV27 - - TGTGCCAGCAGTTTACATTACACCGGGGAGCTGTTTTTT CASSLHYTGELFF
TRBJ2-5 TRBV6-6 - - TGTGCCAGCAGTTACGGAGCGACTATGGGGCAAGAGACCCAGTACTTC CASSYGATMGQETQYF
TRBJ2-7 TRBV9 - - TGTGCCAGCAGCGTAGACGGCTCTTTCTACGAGCAGTACTTC CASSVDGSFYEQYF
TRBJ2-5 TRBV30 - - TGTGCCTGGAGTTTTGGTTCTGAGACCCAGTACTTC CAWSFGSETQYF
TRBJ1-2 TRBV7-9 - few TGTGCCAGCAGCTCCGCCGGGACGGATGCCGCTTATGGCTACACCTTC CASSSAGTDAAYGYTF
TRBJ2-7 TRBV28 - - TGTGCCAGCAGTTCCTACGCGGACCTGGGATCCTACGAGCAGTACTTC CASSSYADLGSYEQYF
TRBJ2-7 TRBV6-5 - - TGTGCCAGCACCCCGCAAAACATGGACTACGAGCAGTACTTC CASTPQNMDYEQYF
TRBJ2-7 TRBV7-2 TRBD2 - TGTGCCAGCAGGGCTAGCGGGTACCACGAGCAGTACTTC CASRASGYHEQYF
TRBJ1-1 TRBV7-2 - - TGTGCCAGCAGCTACATTCGGGTTCGCACTGAAGCTTTCTTT CASSYIRVRTEAFF
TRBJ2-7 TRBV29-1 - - TGCAGCTCATACAGGACGGCCCGGCGGGAGCAGTACTTC CSSYRTARREQYF
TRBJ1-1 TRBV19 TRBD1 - TGTGCCAGTAGTCTCCGGGACAGGGGGACTGAAGCTTTCTTT CASSLRDRGTEAFF
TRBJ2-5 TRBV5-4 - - TGTGCCAGCAGTTCCGTTGGGGGATACAAGGGGGCCCAGTACTTC CASSSVGGYKGAQYF
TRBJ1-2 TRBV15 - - TGTGCCACCAGCAGAGACAGGGGTGATTATGGCTACACCTTC CATSRDRGDYGYTF
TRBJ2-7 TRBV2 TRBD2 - TGTGCCAGCAATCGACTAGCGGATAACTACGAGCAGTACTTC CASNRLADNYEQYF
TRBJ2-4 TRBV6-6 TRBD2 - TGTGCCAGCACGTATAGCGGGAGTTTGCAAAACATTCAGTACTTC CASTYSGSLQNIQYF
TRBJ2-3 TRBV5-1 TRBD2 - TGCGCCAGCAGCTCGGGACTAGCGGGAAGCACAGATACGCAGTATTTT CASSSGLAGSTDTQYF
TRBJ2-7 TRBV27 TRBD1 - TGTGCCAGCAGTACCACAGGGGGCAGGACCTACGAGCAGTACTTC CASSTTGGRTYEQYF
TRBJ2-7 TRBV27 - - TGTGCCAGCAGCTTAGTGTCTGGGTTCAACGAGCAGTACTTC CASSLVSGFNEQYF
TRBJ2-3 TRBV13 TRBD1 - TGTGCCAGCAGCTTCCGGGACAGCAACACAGATACGCAGTATTTT CASSFRDSNTDTQYF
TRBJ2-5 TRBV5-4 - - TGTGCCAGCAGCCCAACAGCGGCAGTTGTCGAGACCCAGTACTTC CASSPTAAVVETQYF
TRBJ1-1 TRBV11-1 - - TGTGCCAGCAGTTACACCGGACAGTCTGAAGCTTTCTTT CASSYTGQSEAFF
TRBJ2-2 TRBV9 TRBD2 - TGTGCCAGCAGCGAGTTTAGCGGGAGAGGGGGCGGGGAGCTGTTTTTT CASSEFSGRGGGELFF
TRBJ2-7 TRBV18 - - TGTGCCAGCTCACCAGTCTGGCGCAACACCTACGAGCAGTACTTC CASSPVWRNTYEQYF
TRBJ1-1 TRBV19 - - TGTGCCAGTAGTCCCGGACAGATGAACACTGAAGCTTTCTTT CASSPGQMNTEAFF
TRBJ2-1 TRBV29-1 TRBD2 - TGCAGCGTTGAAACCAGCGGGAATGGGTACAATGAGCAGTTCTTC CSVETSGNGYNEQFF
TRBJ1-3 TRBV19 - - TGTGCCAGTAGGAGGAGGGCCAACTCTGGAAACACCATATATTTT CASRRRANSGNTIYF
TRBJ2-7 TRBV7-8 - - TGTGCCAGCAGTCTTGCGGGACACAGAACCTCCTACGAGCAGTACTTC CASSLAGHRTSYEQYF
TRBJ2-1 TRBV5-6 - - TGTGCCAGCAGCTTGTTGTATGAGCAGTTCTTC CASSLLYEQFF
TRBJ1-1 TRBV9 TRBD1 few TGTGCCAGCAGCGTCAACTCGGACAGGGCCATGAACACTGAAGCTTTCTTT CASSVNSDRAMNTEAFF
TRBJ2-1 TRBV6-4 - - TGTGCCAGCAGTAACTCTGAGACAGGCGGGAAGTTCTTC CASSNSETGGKFF
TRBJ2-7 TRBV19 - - TGTGCCAGTAGTATAGGTTACGTTGGCTACGAGCAGTACTTC CASSIGYVGYEQYF
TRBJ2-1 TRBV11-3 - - TGTGCCAGCAGCTTAGACACCTACAATGAGCAGTTCTTC CASSLDTYNEQFF
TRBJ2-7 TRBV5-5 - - TGTGCCAGCAGCACGACAGACTACTACGAGCAGTACTTC CASSTTDYYEQYF
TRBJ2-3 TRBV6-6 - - TGTGCCAGCCGTTACTCATCAACAGATACGCAGTATTTT CASRYSSTDTQYF